This T cell receptor (beta chain) stems from a study of shared clonotypes between healthy human individuals. Study-level background: Every donor yielded three CD4 naive, three CD4 memory, two CD8 naive and one CD8 memory plate.

General study results and limits: Sorted-subset sequencing, rarefaction showed, was incomplete despite large depth. Researchers found naive subsets generally carried larger estimated richness than memory subsets.

Healthy HIV-negative adults without recent acute infections or vaccinations served as donors. On this clone: Antigen unknown.

Germline V gives CDR1 SGHRS, CDR2 YFSETQ. V gave up 0 bases and J gave up 7 bases, with 5 bases separating them. This CDR3 region has 12 residues. Here immunoSEQ multiplex PCR was the method, and the copy in TCRdb shows in-frame clones only, minus some. In the table there are just over 2,000,000 clones, roughly 94% of which are singletons. Input material: naive CD4+ T cells sorted from blood. Noted subset: CD45RA+ positively selected. This receptor was taken from a man younger than 35 in good health. The chain recombines TRBV5-1 with TRBJ2-1; no firm D call. The CDR3 region has the DNA TGCGCCAGCAGCTTGGAGTGGAATGAGCAGTTCTTC. The encoded protein is CASSLEWNEQFF.